This TCR beta chain is drawn from a study of tumor-infiltrating lymphocytes in primary liver carcinoma. About the study: Staging of the tumors gave T1-T3 N0M0, with widths of about 4 to 10 cm.

Researchers generated TCR beta cDNA from about 500 ng of total RNA, relying on a constant-region primer. Slightly modified ARM-PCR with three nested multiplex PCR rounds yielded TCR beta libraries. TRBV1-TRBV30 forward primers paired with a C-beta reverse primer were used in the first two PCR rounds, which ran approximately 11 cycles each. One entry per CDR3 protein results from TCRdb running MiXCR on the multiplex PCR reads. The sample shows about 190,000 distinct CDR3 sequences, around four fifths of them seen only once. With regard to this clonotype: Its antigen is undetermined. A read error is possible here, since a much larger clone lies one base away. In this CDR3 the conserved last residue, phenylalanine or tryptophan, is missing, so a read error is likely.

Study-wide points: The study found only about 7.5-25% of top clones in all five tumor regions.

Extraction of RNA together with DNA used 20-30 mg of unsorted bulk tissue. Each sampled tumor had five separate regions taken from it. Trimming stripped 5 bases from V and 8 bases from J, with 9 bases between. The CDR3 spans 11 residues. Germline V lookup: CDR1 SEHNR, CDR2 FQNEAQ (reference sequence). The chain links TRBV7-9 to TRBJ2-5, with unresolved D. The TCR sequence derives from a man in his forties with primary liver carcinoma and hepatitis B virus infection. The sample consisted of tumor tissue from primary liver carcinoma. CDR3 in amino acids: CASSPDDTQYL. The CDR3 DNA follows: TGTGCCAGCAGCCCCGATGACACCCAGTACTTG.